The rows below give T cell receptor beta chains drawn from one sample of a study of beta chain features in type 1 diabetes. Repertoires were generated with immunoSEQ multiplex PCR, while TCRdb's copy carries only in-frame clones and drops some. The sample lists 150,000 or so clones, 8% to 8.5% seen once, with about 0.5% in the top ten. The source material was central memory CD4+ T cells from blood. Receptors were obtained from a woman aged 18-29 years with type 1 diabetes. Each CDR3 is given with its conserved first and last residue. Fields, in order: V gene, D gene, J gene, clone size, CDR3 protein, CDR3 DNA. A D gene is named only where the DNA matches it firmly. Some rows mark clone size as missing; the rest say once, few, many or name a class of expanded clone.

V: TRBV11-3; D: NA; J: TRBJ1-2; size: few; CDR3: CASSNPAGYGYTF; DNA: TGTGCCAGCAGCAACCCCGCGGGGTATGGCTACACCTTC
V: TRBV2; D: NA; J: TRBJ1-2; size: NA; CDR3: CASRDTGYYGYTF; DNA: TGTGCCAGCAGAGATACAGGGTACTATGGCTACACCTTC
V: TRBV5-1; D: TRBD2; J: TRBJ2-5; size: few; CDR3: CASSLGTSGDKETQYF; DNA: TGCGCCAGCAGCCTCGGGACTAGCGGAGACAAAGAGACCCAGTACTTC
V: TRBV5-1; D: NA; J: TRBJ2-7; size: few; CDR3: CASSLRTTMSSYEQYF; DNA: TGCGCCAGCAGCTTGCGGACAACTATGAGCTCCTACGAGCAGTACTTC
V: TRBV7-2; D: NA; J: TRBJ2-7; size: once; CDR3: CASSNRVGSYEQYF; DNA: TGTGCCAGCAGCAACAGGGTGGGATCCTACGAGCAGTACTTC
V: TRBV6-1; D: TRBD1; J: TRBJ2-4; size: NA; CDR3: CASRDRGLVIQYF; DNA: TGTGCCAGCAGAGACAGGGGGCTTGTCATTCAGTACTTC
V: TRBV10-3; D: NA; J: TRBJ2-7; size: NA; CDR3: CAISESGREASEQYF; DNA: TGTGCCATCAGTGAGTCGGGCAGGGAGGCGAGCGAGCAGTACTTC
V: TRBV7-2; D: TRBD1; J: TRBJ2-7; size: NA; CDR3: CASSSSRQGAYEQYF; DNA: TGTGCCAGCAGCTCCTCCCGGCAGGGGGCCTACGAGCAGTACTTC
V: TRBV6-5; D: TRBD2; J: TRBJ2-5; size: NA; CDR3: CASSYPSGGNQETQYF; DNA: TGTGCCAGCAGTTACCCCAGCGGGGGCAACCAAGAGACCCAGTACTTC
V: TRBV7-7; D: TRBD1; J: TRBJ2-5; size: few; CDR3: CASSSYTGVAYF; DNA: TGTGCTAGCAGCTCATATACAGGGGTTGCGTACTTC
V: TRBV28; D: TRBD2; J: TRBJ2-7; size: NA; CDR3: CASSQGGGRVYEQYF; DNA: TGTGCCAGCAGTCAGGGGGGCGGGAGGGTCTACGAGCAGTACTTC
V: TRBV5-1; D: NA; J: TRBJ2-7; size: NA; CDR3: CASSPQRAGNEQYF; DNA: TGCGCCAGCAGCCCTCAGAGGGCCGGGAACGAGCAGTACTTC
V: TRBV27; D: TRBD2; J: TRBJ2-2; size: few; CDR3: CAAREGGGELFF; DNA: TGTGCCGCTAGGGAGGGCGGGGGGGAGCTGTTTTTT
V: TRBV7-2; D: NA; J: TRBJ2-2; size: NA; CDR3: CASSSAGRGIPGELFF; DNA: TGTGCCAGCAGCTCCGCGGGGCGCGGCATTCCCGGGGAGCTGTTTTTT
V: TRBV27; D: NA; J: TRBJ1-2; size: NA; CDR3: CASSFNQGPYGYTF; DNA: TGTGCCAGCAGTTTCAACCAGGGGCCCTATGGCTACACCTTC
V: TRBV4-3; D: NA; J: TRBJ2-5; size: few; CDR3: CASSPGHREETQYF; DNA: TGCGCCAGCAGCCCAGGACATCGTGAAGAGACCCAGTACTTC
V: TRBV7-6; D: NA; J: TRBJ1-5; size: NA; CDR3: CASSHNPPTEGNQPQHF; DNA: TGTGCCAGCAGCCACAATCCTCCAACAGAAGGTAATCAGCCCCAGCATTTT
V: TRBV7-3; D: NA; J: TRBJ2-5; size: few; CDR3: CASSLTQQETQYF; DNA: TGTGCCAGCAGCTTAACTCAGCAAGAGACCCAGTACTTC
V: TRBV5-8; D: NA; J: TRBJ2-1; size: NA; CDR3: CASSLGPRYSYNEQFF; DNA: TGTGCCAGCAGCCTGGGCCCCAGGTATTCCTACAATGAGCAGTTCTTC
V: TRBV21-1; D: NA; J: TRBJ2-4; size: few; CDR3: CASSKKMQTGKNIQYF; DNA: TGTGCCAGCAGCAAGAAGATGCAAACGGGCAAAAACATTCAGTACTTC
V: TRBV7-2; D: TRBD2; J: TRBJ2-1; size: NA; CDR3: CASSLIAGGHNEQFF; DNA: TGTGCCAGCAGCTTGATAGCGGGAGGGCACAATGAGCAGTTCTTC
V: TRBV6-5; D: NA; J: TRBJ1-5; size: few; CDR3: CASSSGHLNQPQHF; DNA: TGTGCCAGCAGTTCCGGACATCTTAATCAGCCCCAGCATTTT
V: TRBV7-9; D: NA; J: TRBJ1-1; size: many; CDR3: CASSLEGVGNTEAFF; DNA: TGTGCCAGCAGCTTAGAAGGGGTGGGGAACACTGAAGCTTTCTTT
V: TRBV30; D: NA; J: TRBJ2-1; size: NA; CDR3: CAWSRTGSSYNEQFF; DNA: TGTGCCTGGAGTCGGACGGGGAGCTCCTACAATGAGCAGTTCTTC
V: TRBV11-2; D: TRBD1; J: TRBJ2-1; size: NA; CDR3: CASSPGTGQFF; DNA: TGTGCCAGCAGCCCCGGGACAGGTCAGTTCTTC
V: TRBV10-3; D: TRBD2; J: TRBJ2-7; size: few; CDR3: CATSGRADYEQYF; DNA: TGTGCCACGTCCGGGAGGGCAGACTACGAGCAGTACTTC
V: TRBV29-1; D: TRBD1; J: TRBJ2-7; size: NA; CDR3: CSVEGGQGGDEQYF; DNA: TGCAGCGTTGAGGGTGGACAGGGGGGGGACGAGCAGTACTTC
V: TRBV11-3; D: NA; J: TRBJ2-3; size: NA; CDR3: CASSSNGGSTDTQYF; DNA: TGTGCCAGCAGCTCAAACGGGGGAAGCACAGATACGCAGTATTTT
V: TRBV14; D: NA; J: TRBJ1-4; size: NA; CDR3: CASSPSRSGLFF; DNA: TGTGCCAGCAGCCCGTCACGATCCGGGCTGTTTTTT
V: TRBV19; D: TRBD1; J: TRBJ2-2; size: many; CDR3: CASNPPGTGTGELFF; DNA: TGTGCCAGTAACCCCCCCGGGACAGGTACCGGGGAGCTGTTTTTT
V: TRBV18; D: TRBD1; J: TRBJ2-1; size: NA; CDR3: CASSPFGTGGNEQFF; DNA: TGTGCCAGCTCACCCTTCGGGACAGGGGGCAATGAGCAGTTCTTC
V: TRBV10-3; D: NA; J: TRBJ1-1; size: few; CDR3: CAISESNQDTEAFF; DNA: TGTGCCATCAGTGAGTCGAACCAGGACACTGAAGCTTTCTTT
V: TRBV27; D: NA; J: TRBJ1-2; size: NA; CDR3: CASSDRNYGYTF; DNA: TGTGCCAGCTCCGACAGAAACTATGGCTACACCTTC
V: TRBV5-1; D: TRBD2; J: TRBJ2-1; size: NA; CDR3: CASSLLAGAPGDEQFF; DNA: TGCGCCAGCAGCTTACTAGCGGGGGCCCCCGGGGATGAGCAGTTCTTC
V: TRBV15; D: NA; J: TRBJ2-7; size: few; CDR3: CATSNRYEQYF; DNA: TGTGCCACCAGCAATAGATACGAGCAGTACTTC
V: TRBV7-8; D: NA; J: TRBJ1-1; size: few; CDR3: CASSHLETEAFF; DNA: TGTGCCAGCAGCCACCTGGAGACTGAAGCTTTCTTT
V: TRBV18; D: NA; J: TRBJ2-7; size: few; CDR3: CASSPRSSYEQYF; DNA: TGTGCCAGCTCACCACGGAGCTCCTACGAGCAGTACTTC
V: TRBV27; D: TRBD2; J: TRBJ2-7; size: NA; CDR3: CASSQGLAAYEQYF; DNA: TGTGCCAGCAGCCAAGGACTAGCGGCATACGAGCAGTACTTC
V: TRBV10-3; D: TRBD1; J: TRBJ2-5; size: few; CDR3: CAISEPETGAEKTQYF; DNA: TGTGCCATCAGTGAGCCCGAGACAGGGGCTGAAAAGACCCAGTACTTC
V: TRBV28; D: TRBD2; J: TRBJ2-7; size: few; CDR3: CASSPSGGVGYEQYF; DNA: TGTGCCAGCAGTCCCTCGGGGGGGGTAGGCTACGAGCAGTACTTC
V: TRBV9; D: NA; J: TRBJ1-5; size: few; CDR3: CASSRTEDQPQHF; DNA: TGTGCCAGCAGCCGGACAGAAGATCAGCCCCAGCATTTT
V: TRBV6-1; D: NA; J: TRBJ2-5; size: few; CDR3: CASSAKETQYF; DNA: TGTGCCAGCAGTGCAAAAGAGACCCAGTACTTC
V: TRBV7-8; D: TRBD2; J: TRBJ2-3; size: NA; CDR3: CASSSELAGGADTQYF; DNA: TGTGCCAGCAGCTCCGAGCTAGCGGGGGGGGCAGATACGCAGTATTTT
V: TRBV7-6; D: TRBD1; J: TRBJ1-2; size: few; CDR3: CASSLGQQSNYGYTF; DNA: TGTGCCAGCAGCTTGGGACAGCAATCTAACTATGGCTACACCTTC
V: TRBV5-1; D: NA; J: TRBJ1-1; size: NA; CDR3: CASSTDGQPNTEAFF; DNA: TGCGCCAGCAGCACCGACGGACAGCCGAACACTGAAGCTTTCTTT
V: TRBV4-3; D: TRBD1; J: TRBJ2-6; size: few; CDR3: CASSHQQQGDGANVLTF; DNA: TGCGCCAGCAGCCATCAACAACAGGGGGACGGGGCCAACGTCCTGACTTTC
V: TRBV5-4; D: TRBD2; J: TRBJ2-1; size: NA; CDR3: CASSWGTSGVYNEQFF; DNA: TGTGCCAGCAGCTGGGGCACTAGCGGGGTTTACAATGAGCAGTTCTTC
V: TRBV6-5; D: NA; J: TRBJ2-7; size: few; CDR3: CASSYTFGTIEQYF; DNA: TGTGCCAGCAGTTACACATTTGGTACGATCGAGCAGTACTTC